The 4 T cell receptor beta chains below come from one sample, sequenced in a study of shared clonotypes between healthy human individuals. Only CD45RO-negative cells positively selected for CCR7 counted as naive CD8 cells, so terminally differentiated effector memory CD45RA+ cells were excluded. TCRdb's copy holds only in-frame clones and misses some; the assay was immunoSEQ multiplex PCR. The sample contains around 2,000,000 clones, about 95% of which appear only once. Sequencing was done on a sample of naive CD8+ T cells sorted from blood. The receptor set was obtained from a man younger than 30 in good health.

V and J are TRBV28 and TRBJ2-7; a weak D match, TRBD1 (6 bases). Germline V CDR1 and CDR2: MDHEN, SYDVKM. Trimming removed 2 bases at V and 2 bases at J, with 13 bases between. CDR3 length: 15 amino acids. The CDR3 loop is CASSLPGQLAYEQYF. The CDR3 region has the DNA TGTGCCAGCAGTTTACCGGGACAATTGGCCTACGAGCAGTACTTC.

The genes are TRBV6-6 and TRBJ1-1; perhaps TRBD1 as D (5 bases). The CDR3 runs 14 residues. V shed 4 bases and J shed 4 bases, with 13 bases lying between them. In germline, CDR1 is MNHNY, CDR2 SVGAGI (reference sequence). The CDR3: CASSLRGGGTEAFF. The CDR3 nucleotides are TGTGCCAGCAGTTTACGGGGCGGGGGCACTGAAGCTTTCTTT.

The V and J genes are TRBV9 and TRBJ2-7; D is possibly TRBD1 (5 bases). Trimming removed 0 bases from V and 5 bases from J, with 15 bases in between. Germline V CDR1 and CDR2: SGDLS, YYNGEE. The CDR3 extends over 15 amino acids. This CDR3 reads CASSVGQGLVDEQYF. CDR3 nucleotides: TGTGCCAGCAGCGTAGGGCAGGGCCTAGTAGACGAGCAGTACTTC.

The rearrangement uses TRBV5-4 and TRBJ2-1; 15 bases align to TRBD2. The CDR3 sequence is 15 residues long. Trimming took 5 bases from V and 10 from J; bases not matched to a gene: 7. From germline, CDR1 is SGHNT and CDR2 YYREEE (reference sequence). CDR3 residues: CASRPWTSGREEQFF. The CDR3 bases are TGTGCCAGCAGACCATGGACTAGCGGGAGGGAGGAGCAGTTCTTC.